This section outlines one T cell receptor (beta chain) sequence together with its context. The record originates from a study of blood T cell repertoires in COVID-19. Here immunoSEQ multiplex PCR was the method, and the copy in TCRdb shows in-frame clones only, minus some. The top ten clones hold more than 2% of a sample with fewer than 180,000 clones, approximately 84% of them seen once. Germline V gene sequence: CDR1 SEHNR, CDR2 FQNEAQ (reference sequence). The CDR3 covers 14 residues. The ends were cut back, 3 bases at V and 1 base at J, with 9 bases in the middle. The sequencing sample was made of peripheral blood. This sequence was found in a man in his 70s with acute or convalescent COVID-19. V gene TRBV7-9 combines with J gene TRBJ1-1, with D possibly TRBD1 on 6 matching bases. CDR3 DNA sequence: TGTGCCAGCAGCTTCGTGGGGGCGAACACTGAAGCTTTCTTT. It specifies CASSFVGANTEAFF.